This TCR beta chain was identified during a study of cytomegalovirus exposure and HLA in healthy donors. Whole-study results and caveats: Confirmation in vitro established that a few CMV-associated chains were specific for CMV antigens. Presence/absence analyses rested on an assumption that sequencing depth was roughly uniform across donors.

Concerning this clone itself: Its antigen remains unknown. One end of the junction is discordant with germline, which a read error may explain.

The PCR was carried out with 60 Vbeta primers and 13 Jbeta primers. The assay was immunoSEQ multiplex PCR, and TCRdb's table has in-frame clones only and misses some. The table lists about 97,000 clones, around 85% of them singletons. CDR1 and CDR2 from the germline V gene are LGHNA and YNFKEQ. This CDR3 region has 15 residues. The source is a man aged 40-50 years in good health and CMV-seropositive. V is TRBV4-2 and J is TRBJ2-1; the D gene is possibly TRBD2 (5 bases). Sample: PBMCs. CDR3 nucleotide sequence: TGTGCCAGCAGCCAAATTAGAGGACTGGTCAATGGGCAGTTCTTC. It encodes CASSQIRGLVNGQFF.